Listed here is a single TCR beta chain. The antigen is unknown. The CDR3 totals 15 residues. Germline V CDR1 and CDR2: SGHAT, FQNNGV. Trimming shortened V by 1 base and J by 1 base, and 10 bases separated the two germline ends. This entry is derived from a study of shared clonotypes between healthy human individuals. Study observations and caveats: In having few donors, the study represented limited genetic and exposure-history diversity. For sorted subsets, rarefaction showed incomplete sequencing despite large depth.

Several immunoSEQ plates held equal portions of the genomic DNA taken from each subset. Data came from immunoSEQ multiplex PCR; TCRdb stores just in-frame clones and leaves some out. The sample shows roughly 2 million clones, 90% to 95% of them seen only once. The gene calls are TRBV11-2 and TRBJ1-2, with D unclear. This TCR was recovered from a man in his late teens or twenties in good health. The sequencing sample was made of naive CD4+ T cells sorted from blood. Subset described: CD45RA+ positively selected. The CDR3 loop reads CASSLGHGLNYGYTF. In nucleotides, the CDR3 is TGTGCCAGCAGCTTAGGACACGGGCTTAACTATGGCTACACCTTC.